The 28 T cell receptor beta chains presented below share a single source sample, sequenced in a study of T cells in Graves' hyperthyroidism and ophthalmopathy. RNA transcripts yielded amplified TCR beta CDR3 regions. When the TCR CDR3 underwent first-round RT-PCR, the HTBI primer set was used. One entry per CDR3 protein results from TCRdb running MiXCR on the multiplex PCR reads. The sample records about 420,000 distinct CDR3 sequences, roughly 14% being singletons. Sequencing was performed on blood. These receptor sequences come from a young woman with Graves' hyperthyroidism.

The chain links TRBV27 to TRBJ2-7; 8 bases match TRBD2. Germline CDR1 is MNHEY and CDR2 is SMNVEV (reference sequence). The CDR3 is 14 residues long. Trimming removed 3 bases from V and 0 bases from J; junction bases left unmatched: 1. The DNA for the CDR3 is TGTGCCAGCAGTTTTAGCGGGGCCTCCTACGAGCAGTACTTC. Protein sequence: CASSFSGASYEQYF.

With respect to this clonotype: Mismatch with germline at one junction end may stem from a read error. The genes are TRBV14 and TRBJ2-3; 9 bases fit TRBD2. CDR1 and CDR2 (germline): SGHDN, FVKESK. The CDR3 runs to 16 residues. CDR3 nucleotides: TGTGCCAGCAGCCCGTACCTAGCGGGAAGCATAGATACGCAGTATTTT. Translated, it gives CASSPYLAGSIDTQYF.

The chain carries TRBV7-9 and TRBJ1-5; D is possibly TRBD1 (5 bases). The CDR3 sequence is 16 residues long. Germline-derived CDR1 and CDR2 are SEHNR and FQNEAQ (reference sequence). V was shortened by 4 bases and J by 4 bases, with 17 bases between the two germline ends. This CDR3 is CASSSRAPIGNQPQHF. The CDR3 DNA reads as TGTGCCAGCAGCTCCAGGGCCCCGATTGGAAATCAGCCCCAGCATTTT.

This clonotype was recorded many times. In DNA form, the CDR3 reads TGTGCCAGCAGTTTAGGGTTTGGCACCGGGGAGCTGTTTTTT. This codes for CASSLGFGTGELFF. J is TRBJ2-2 and V is TRBV12-3 or TRBV12-4; D ambiguous. Trimming removed 1 base at V and 4 bases at J, with 7 bases between. This CDR3 comprises 14 residues.

In this sample, this clonotype turned up a few times. CDR3 protein: CASSGDRYNEQFF. The DNA of the CDR3 is TGCGCCAGCAGCGGGGACCGATACAATGAGCAGTTCTTC. V is TRBV5-1 and J is TRBJ2-1; D may correspond to TRBD1 or TRBD2 (5 bases each). The CDR3 is made up of 13 amino acids. Germline values: CDR1 SGHRS, CDR2 YFSETQ. V lost 4 bases and J lost 4, with 9 bases in between.

This clonotype has at least ten counts. The rearrangement joins TRBV29-1 to TRBJ1-5; 10 bases fit TRBD1. V lost 7 bases, J lost 0 bases, and 12 bases stayed unmatched. CDR1 and CDR2 (germline): SQVTM, ANQGSEA. CDR3 size: 17 residues. CDR3 in DNA: TGCAGCGCCGTTGGACAGGGGGACTCAAATAGCAATCAGCCCCAGCATTTT. Residues: CSAVGQGDSNSNQPQHF.

This clonotype has ten or more counts. This sequence joins TRBV14 and TRBJ1-1; a weak D match, TRBD1 (5 bases). CDR1 and CDR2 from the germline V gene are SGHDN and FVKESK. This CDR3 comprises 13 residues. Trimming took 5 bases from V and 7 from J, leaving 14 bases between them. CDR3 nucleotides: TGTGCCAGCAGCGCACAGGCATATCTTGAAGCTTTCTTT. Its protein is CASSAQAYLEAFF.

This clonotype was observed at least ten times. V gene TRBV7-6 combines with J gene TRBJ2-7; 12 bases fit TRBD2. V was clipped by 5 bases and J by 5 bases; unmatched bases: 7. Germline V lookup: CDR1 SGHVS, CDR2 FNYEAQ. The CDR3 contains 15 residues. CDR3 region: CASSPRTSGDNEQYF. The CDR3 nucleotides are TGTGCCAGCAGCCCGCGGACTAGCGGGGACAACGAGCAGTACTTC. Filled out from reference TRBV7-6 and TRBJ2-7, the complete variable domain reads GAGVSQSPRYKVTKRGQDVALRCDPISGHVSLYWYRQALGQGPEFLTYFNYEAQQDKSGLPNDRFSAERPEGSISTLTIQRTEQRDSAMYRCASSPRTSGDNEQYFGPGTRLTVT.

This clonotype was seen many times. The genes are TRBV3-1 and TRBJ2-1; D remains unclear. The V end lost 4 bases, the J end lost 9 bases, and 10 bases lay between the germline ends. Germline V gene data show CDR1 as LGHDT and CDR2 as YNNKEL (reference sequence). The CDR3 sequence is 12 residues long. CDR3 residues: CASSPPRREQFF. For the CDR3, the DNA is TGTGCCAGCAGCCCCCCTAGACGTGAGCAGTTCTTC.

The chain links TRBV6-1 to TRBJ1-6; 12 bases are a match to TRBD1. The CDR3 runs 14 residues. The germline V gene encodes CDR1 MNHNS and CDR2 SASEGT. V shed 6 bases and J 11 bases; nucleotides not matched to a gene: 5. CDR3 DNA sequence: TGTGCCAGCAGGGGGACAGGGGGCGTTCCACCCCTCCACTTT. Protein: CASRGTGGVPPLHF.

This clonotype was detected only a few times. It may be a read error: a sequence one base away is much more abundant. V gene TRBV20-1 combines with J gene TRBJ2-7; D is tentatively TRBD1 or TRBD2 (5 bases each). This CDR3 is built from 13 residues. In germline, CDR1 is DFQATT, CDR2 SNEGSKA (reference sequence). Here the CDR3 DNA reads TGCAGTACTAGTATACAGGCCTTGGGCGAGCAGTACTTC. The encoded protein is CSTSIQALGEQYF.

Many counts were recorded for this clonotype. V and J are TRBV20-1 and TRBJ1-2; no definite D call. This CDR3 comprises 12 residues. Germline CDR1 reads DFQATT; CDR2 reads SNEGSKA (reference sequence). The V end lost 3 bases, the J end lost 4 bases, and 9 bases lay between the germline ends. CDR3 amino acids: CSASPGSYGYTF. DNA of the CDR3: TGCAGTGCTAGTCCCGGGAGCTATGGCTACACCTTC.

V is TRBV7-9 and J is TRBJ1-5, with TRBD1 matching 9 bases. This CDR3 has 16 residues. The germline gives CDR1 SEHNR, CDR2 FQNEAQ (reference sequence). V lost 2 bases and J lost 5; bases outside the gene matches: 7. In nucleotides, the CDR3 is TGTGCCAGCAGCTTATCCCCTGGGGACAGGGATCAGCCCCAGCATTTT. This gives the protein CASSLSPGDRDQPQHF.

The rearrangement links TRBV7-2 to TRBJ1-2; 7 nucleotides agree with TRBD1. The CDR3 loop spans 16 amino acids. The germline V gene encodes CDR1 SGHTA and CDR2 FQGNSA. Trimming at V came to 6 bases and at J to 4 bases, leaving 14 bases not matched to a gene. The CDR3 protein is CASSSIRGPPSYGYTF. CDR3 nucleotides: TGTGCCAGCAGTTCTATAAGGGGGCCCCCTAGCTATGGCTACACCTTC.

V and J are TRBV5-1 and TRBJ2-1, with D perhaps given as TRBD1 or TRBD2 (5 bases each). The CDR3 loop spans 15 amino acids. V was trimmed by 4 bases and J by 3 bases, leaving 14 bases between them. Germline V gene lookup returns CDR1 SGHRS and CDR2 YFSETQ. The chain's CDR3 is CASSPTGPIYNEQFF. The CDR3 DNA follows: TGCGCCAGCAGCCCCACGGGACCTATCTACAATGAGCAGTTCTTC.

CDR3 protein: CASSVQGGIAYGYTF. In nucleotides, the CDR3 is TGTGCCAGCAGCGTACAGGGGGGAATAGCCTATGGCTACACCTTC. The chain combines TRBV11-2 with TRBJ1-2; TRBD1 agrees at 8 bases. CDR1 SGHAT and CDR2 FQNNGV come from the germline V gene. After removal of 5 bases from V and 4 bases from J, the junction contained 9 bases not matched to a gene. CDR3 size: 15 residues.

This chain links TRBV4-2 with TRBJ2-7; 9 positions match TRBD1. This CDR3 region has 15 residues. Germline lookup yields CDR1 LGHNA and CDR2 YNFKEQ. With 2 bases clipped from V and 5 bases from J, the junction kept 7 bases outside the gene matches. The CDR3 DNA reads TGTGCCAGCAGCCAATCGGGACAGGGTCTGCACGAGCAGTACTTC. It encodes CASSQSGQGLHEQYF.

There are many counts of this clonotype. The chain has TRBV7-3 and TRBJ2-1, with 8 bases fitting TRBD1. The trim removed 5 bases at V and 7 bases at J, leaving 4 bases unmatched. The length of the CDR3 is 13 residues. Looked up from germline, CDR1 is SGHTA and CDR2 is FQGTGA. CDR3 amino acids: CASSPQGANEQFF. CDR3 DNA sequence: TGTGCCAGCAGCCCCCAGGGGGCAAATGAGCAGTTCTTC.

This clonotype was observed a few times. The genes are TRBV4-1 and TRBJ2-1; D is perhaps TRBD2 (6 bases). The CDR3 contains 16 residues. V gave up 4 bases and J gave up 3 bases, with 16 bases separating them. Germline CDR1 reads MGHRA; CDR2 reads YSYEKL. This CDR3 is CASSRGVVNNYNEQFF. CDR3 DNA sequence: TGCGCCAGCAGCCGCGGGGTGGTTAACAACTACAATGAGCAGTTCTTC.

This clonotype came up many times. The rearrangement uses TRBV10-3 and TRBJ2-1, with a weak D call TRBD1 (6 bases). Trimming removed 10 bases from V and 3 bases from J, with 16 bases in between. The germline V gene has CDR1 ENHRY and CDR2 SYGVKD. The CDR3 covers 14 residues. DNA of the CDR3: TGTGCCACTAACCCCCGGGACATCTACAATGAGCAGTTCTTC. It encodes CATNPRDIYNEQFF.

This clonotype was found many times. The rearrangement links TRBV7-3 to TRBJ2-2; D ambiguous. The CDR3 consists of 14 residues. Germline lookup yields CDR1 SGHTA and CDR2 FQGTGA. Trimming removed 0 bases at V and 5 bases at J, with 7 bases between. The CDR3 coding sequence is TGTGCCAGCAGCTTAACGTCCTCTACCGGGGAGCTGTTTTTT. Protein sequence: CASSLTSSTGELFF.

Many counts were recorded for this clonotype. The genes are TRBV11-2 and TRBJ2-2; 9 bases match TRBD2. Germline lookup yields CDR1 SGHAT and CDR2 FQNNGV. This CDR3 has 17 residues. The V segment lost 5 bases and the J segment 5 bases; nucleotides outside the gene matches: 12. This CDR3 reads CASSLFSLAGTTGELFF. The CDR3 DNA reads as TGTGCCAGCAGCCTTTTTTCTCTAGCGGGAACGACCGGGGAGCTGTTTTTT.

The V gene is TRBV3-1, the J gene TRBJ2-2; a possible D gene is TRBD1 (6 bases). Germline V gene sequence: CDR1 LGHDT, CDR2 YNNKEL (reference sequence). The CDR3 has 14 amino acids. Trimming removed 1 base from V and 10 bases from J, with 13 bases in between. CDR3 coding DNA: TGTGCCAGCAGCCAAGGGGGGCTGGCAAAGGAGCTGTTTTTT. Protein: CASSQGGLAKELFF.

The table lists this clonotype with a few counts. J is TRBJ1-4 and V is TRBV5-4, with TRBD1 matching 9 bases. The CDR3 has 15 amino acids. Germline V gene sequence: CDR1 SGHNT, CDR2 YYREEE (reference sequence). V trimming: 4 bases; J trimming: 3 bases; junction bases outside the gene matches: 4. CDR3 DNA sequence: TGTGCCAGCAGCCCGGACAGGGGCGCTAATGAAAAACTGTTTTTT. It encodes CASSPDRGANEKLFF.

This clonotype was detected ten times or more. J is TRBJ1-4 and V is TRBV20-1; maybe TRBD1 (5 bases). The V and J ends lost 6 bases and 3 bases respectively, with 17 bases between them. This CDR3 has 15 amino acids. Germline CDR1 is DFQATT and CDR2 is SNEGSKA (reference sequence). The CDR3 protein is CSAWRGYWANEKLFF. In DNA, the CDR3 is TGCAGTGCCTGGAGGGGATACTGGGCTAATGAAAAACTGTTTTTT.

This chain connects TRBV9 to TRBJ2-3; D is ambiguous. The V gene's germline CDR1 is SGDLS and CDR2 YYNGEE. The CDR3 is 14 amino acids. Trimming took off 0 bases at V and 2 bases at J, with 7 bases between the two ends. The CDR3 loop reads CASSVASNTDTQYF. The CDR3, as DNA: TGTGCCAGCAGCGTAGCCAGCAACACAGATACGCAGTATTTT.

The sample holds many counts of this clonotype. In DNA, the CDR3 is TGTGCCACCAGTGATCCAATGGGGGCGGGAGGCCCCTACAATGAGCAGTTCTTC. This gives the protein CATSDPMGAGGPYNEQFF. The chain is built from TRBV24-1 and TRBJ2-1, with 8 bases aligning to TRBD2. Trimming removed 3 bases from V and 2 bases from J; junction bases left unmatched: 11. The CDR3 has 18 residues. Germline assignment: CDR1 KGHDR and CDR2 SFDVKD.

At least ten counts were recorded for this clonotype. The CDR3 sequence is CASQDRGNTEAFF. As DNA, the CDR3 is TGTGCCTCCCAGGACAGGGGGAACACTGAAGCTTTCTTT. This chain connects TRBV30 to TRBJ1-1; 9 bases line up with TRBD1. V lost 7 bases to trimming and J lost 1 base; unmatched junction nucleotides: 4. CDR3 length: 13 residues. The germline V gene encodes CDR1 GTSNPN and CDR2 SVGIG (reference sequence). Drawing the rest from reference TRBV30 and TRBJ1-1, the complete variable domain is SQTIHQWPATLVQPVGSPLSLECTVEGTSNPNLYWYRQAAGRGLQLLFYSVGIGQISSEVPQNLSASRPQDRQFILSSKKLLLSDSGFYLCASQDRGNTEAFFGQGTRLTVV.